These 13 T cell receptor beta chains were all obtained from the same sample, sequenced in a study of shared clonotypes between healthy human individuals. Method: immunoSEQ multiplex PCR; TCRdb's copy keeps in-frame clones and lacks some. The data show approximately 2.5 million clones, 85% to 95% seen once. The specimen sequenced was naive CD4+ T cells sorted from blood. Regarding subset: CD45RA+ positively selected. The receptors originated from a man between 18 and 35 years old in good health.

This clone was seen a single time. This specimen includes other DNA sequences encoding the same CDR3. In nucleotides, the CDR3 is TGTGCCATCAGTGAGTCGGGGGGCTTGGACACCGGGGAGCTGTTTTTT. Its protein product is CAISESGGLDTGELFF. The V gene is TRBV10-3, the J gene TRBJ2-2, with D perhaps TRBD1 or TRBD2 (6 bases each). Per germline, CDR1 ENHRY and CDR2 SYGVKD. The CDR3 spans 16 residues. The ends were cut back, 0 bases at V and 3 bases at J, with 11 bases in the middle.

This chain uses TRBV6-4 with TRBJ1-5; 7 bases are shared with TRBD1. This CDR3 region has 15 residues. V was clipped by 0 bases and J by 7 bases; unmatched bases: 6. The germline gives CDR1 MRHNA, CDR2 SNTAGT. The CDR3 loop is CASSDSDRMDQPQHF. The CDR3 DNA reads TGTGCCAGCAGTGACTCGGACAGGATGGACCAGCCCCAGCATTTT.

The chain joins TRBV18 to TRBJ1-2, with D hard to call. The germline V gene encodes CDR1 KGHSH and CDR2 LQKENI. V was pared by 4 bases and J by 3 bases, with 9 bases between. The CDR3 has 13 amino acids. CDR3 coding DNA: TGTGCCAGCTCACGGGAAAGGGACTATGGCTACACCTTC. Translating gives CASSRERDYGYTF. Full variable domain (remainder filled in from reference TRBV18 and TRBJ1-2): NAGVMQNPRHLVRRRGQEARLRCSPMKGHSHVYWYRQLPEEGLKFMVYLQKENIIDESGMPKERFSAEFPKEGPSILRIQQVVRGDSAAYFCASSRERDYGYTFGSGTRLTVV.

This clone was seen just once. CDR3 in DNA: TGTGCCAGCAGTGAAGACCCCCAGCGAGGTACGCAGTATTTT. Translating it yields CASSEDPQRGTQYF. The chain joins TRBV6-1 to TRBJ2-3; D gene ambiguous. V lost 1 base, J lost 8 bases, and 13 bases lay in between. The CDR3 totals 14 residues. The germline gives CDR1 MNHNS, CDR2 SASEGT.

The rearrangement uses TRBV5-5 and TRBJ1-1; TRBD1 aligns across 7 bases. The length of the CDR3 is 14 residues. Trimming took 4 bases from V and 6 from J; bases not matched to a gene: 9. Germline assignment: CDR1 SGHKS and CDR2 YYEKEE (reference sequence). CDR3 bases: TGTGCCAGCAGCGGCTCCAGGGGGTTCGCTGAAGCTTTCTTT. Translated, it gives CASSGSRGFAEAFF.

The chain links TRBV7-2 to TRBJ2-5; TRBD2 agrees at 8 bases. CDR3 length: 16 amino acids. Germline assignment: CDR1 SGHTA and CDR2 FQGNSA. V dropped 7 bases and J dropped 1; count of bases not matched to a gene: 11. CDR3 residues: CASTPRRAGGQETQYF. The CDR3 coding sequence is TGTGCCAGCACCCCACGCCGCGCGGGAGGCCAAGAGACCCAGTACTTC.

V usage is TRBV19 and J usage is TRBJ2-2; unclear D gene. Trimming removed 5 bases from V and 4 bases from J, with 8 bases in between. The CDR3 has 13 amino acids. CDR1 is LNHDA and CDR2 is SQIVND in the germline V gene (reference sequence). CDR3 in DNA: TGTGCCAGTAGTCTGGACCTCACCGGGGAGCTGTTTTTT. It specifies CASSLDLTGELFF.

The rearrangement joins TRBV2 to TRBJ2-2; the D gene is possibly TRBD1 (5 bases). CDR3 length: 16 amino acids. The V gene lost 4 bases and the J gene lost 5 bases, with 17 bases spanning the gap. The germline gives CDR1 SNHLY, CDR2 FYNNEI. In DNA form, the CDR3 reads TGTGCCAGCAGTGCGGCGTGGCAGGGCAGGACCGGGGAGCTGTTTTTT. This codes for CASSAAWQGRTGELFF.

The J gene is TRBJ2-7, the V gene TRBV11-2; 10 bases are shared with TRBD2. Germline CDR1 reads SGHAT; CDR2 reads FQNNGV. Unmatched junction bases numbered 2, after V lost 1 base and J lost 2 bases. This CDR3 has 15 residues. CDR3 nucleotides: TGTGCCAGCAGCTTAGTACTAGCGGGGACCTACGAGCAGTACTTC. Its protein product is CASSLVLAGTYEQYF. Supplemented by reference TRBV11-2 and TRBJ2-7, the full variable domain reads EAGVAQSPRYKIIEKRQSVAFWCNPISGHATLYWYQQILGQGPKLLIQFQNNGVVDDSQLPKDRFSAERLKGVDSTLKIQPAKLEDSAVYLCASSLVLAGTYEQYFGPGTRLTVT.

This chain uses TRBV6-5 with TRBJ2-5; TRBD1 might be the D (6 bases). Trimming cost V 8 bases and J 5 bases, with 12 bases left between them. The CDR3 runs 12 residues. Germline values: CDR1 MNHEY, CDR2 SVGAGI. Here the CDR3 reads CASGRGRETQYF. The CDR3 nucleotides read TGTGCCAGCGGCAGGGGCAGGGAGACCCAGTACTTC.

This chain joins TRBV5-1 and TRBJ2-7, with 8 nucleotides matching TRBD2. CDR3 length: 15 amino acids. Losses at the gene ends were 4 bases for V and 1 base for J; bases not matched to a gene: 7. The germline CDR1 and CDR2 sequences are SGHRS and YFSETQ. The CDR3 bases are TGCGCCAGCAGCCCTGCGGGGGGCGGATCCTACGAGCAGTACTTC. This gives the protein CASSPAGGGSYEQYF.

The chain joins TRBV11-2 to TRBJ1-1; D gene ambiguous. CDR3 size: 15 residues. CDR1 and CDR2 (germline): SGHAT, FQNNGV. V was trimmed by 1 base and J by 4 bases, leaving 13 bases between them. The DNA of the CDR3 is TGTGCCAGCAGCTTAGTCTACAGTCAGTCCACTGAAGCTTTCTTT. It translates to CASSLVYSQSTEAFF.

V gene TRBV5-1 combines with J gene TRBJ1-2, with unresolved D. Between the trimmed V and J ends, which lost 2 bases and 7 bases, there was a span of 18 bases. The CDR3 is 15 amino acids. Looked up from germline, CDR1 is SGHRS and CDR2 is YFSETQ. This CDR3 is CASSFDPAAAGGYTF. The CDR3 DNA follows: TGCGCCAGCAGCTTTGACCCCGCGGCGGCTGGTGGCTACACCTTC.